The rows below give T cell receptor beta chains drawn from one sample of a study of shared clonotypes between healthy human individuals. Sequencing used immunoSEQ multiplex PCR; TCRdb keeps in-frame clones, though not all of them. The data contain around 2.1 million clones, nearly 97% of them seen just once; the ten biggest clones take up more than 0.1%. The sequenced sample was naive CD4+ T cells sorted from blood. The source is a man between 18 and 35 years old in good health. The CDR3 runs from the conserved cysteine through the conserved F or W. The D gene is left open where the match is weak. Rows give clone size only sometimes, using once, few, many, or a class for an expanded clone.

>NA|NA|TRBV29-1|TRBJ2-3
CSHVGGRTDTQYF
TGCAGCCATGTGGGAGGTCGGACAGATACGCAGTATTTT
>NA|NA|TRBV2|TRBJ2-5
CASSGVGGSQETQYF
TGTGCCAGCAGTGGGGTGGGTGGGTCCCAAGAGACCCAGTACTTC
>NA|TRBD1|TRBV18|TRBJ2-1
CASSPPGGNEQFF
TGTGCCAGCTCACCTCCAGGGGGCAATGAGCAGTTCTTC
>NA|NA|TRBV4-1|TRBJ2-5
CASSQERPETQYF
TGCGCCAGCAGCCAAGAGCGGCCAGAGACCCAGTACTTC
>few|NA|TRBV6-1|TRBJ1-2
CASSAPGANYGYTF
TGTGCCAGCAGTGCACCCGGAGCTAACTATGGCTACACCTTC
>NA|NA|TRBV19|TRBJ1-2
CASSILAAGTYGYTF
TGTGCCAGTAGTATACTCGCGGCAGGGACTTATGGCTACACCTTC
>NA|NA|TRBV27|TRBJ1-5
CASSLVWEQGTNQPQHF
TGTGCCAGCAGTTTAGTGTGGGAGCAGGGGACGAATCAGCCCCAGCATTTT
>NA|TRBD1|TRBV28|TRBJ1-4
CASSLQDRGGEKLFF
TGTGCCAGCAGTTTACAGGACAGGGGTGGTGAAAAACTGTTTTTT
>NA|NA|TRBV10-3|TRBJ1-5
CAISPGDGDNQPQHF
TGTGCCATCAGTCCCGGGGATGGGGACAATCAGCCCCAGCATTTT
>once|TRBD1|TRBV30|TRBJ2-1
CAWNRDRGYNEQFF
TGTGCCTGGAATCGGGACAGGGGATACAATGAGCAGTTCTTC
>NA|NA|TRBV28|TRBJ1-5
CASSFGGVVGNQPQHF
TGTGCCAGCAGTTTCGGGGGGGTGGTTGGCAATCAGCCCCAGCATTTT
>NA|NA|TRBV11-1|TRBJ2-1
CASSQDRYNEQFF
TGTGCCAGCAGCCAAGACAGGTACAATGAGCAGTTCTTC
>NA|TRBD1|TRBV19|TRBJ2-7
CASRGDRGDEQYF
TGTGCCAGCAGAGGGGACAGGGGTGACGAGCAGTACTTC
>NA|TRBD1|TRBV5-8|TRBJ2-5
CASSLEPGQGNLETQYF
TGTGCCAGCAGCTTGGAACCGGGACAGGGGAATTTAGAGACCCAGTACTTC
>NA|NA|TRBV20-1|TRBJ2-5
CSASEETQYF
TGCAGTGCTTCTGAAGAGACCCAGTACTTC
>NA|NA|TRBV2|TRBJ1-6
CASKYGPLGSPLHF
TGTGCCAGCAAGTATGGGCCTTTAGGGTCACCCCTCCACTTT
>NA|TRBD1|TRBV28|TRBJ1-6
CASRTGGAEENSPLHF
TGTGCCAGCCGGACAGGGGGCGCAGAAGAGAATTCACCCCTCCACTTT
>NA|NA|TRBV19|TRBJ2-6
CASSKAGRGANVLTF
TGTGCCAGTAGCAAAGCAGGGCGCGGGGCCAACGTCCTGACTTTC
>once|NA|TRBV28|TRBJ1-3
CASSFGGHSGNTIYF
TGTGCCAGCAGTTTTGGGGGCCACTCTGGAAACACCATATATTTT
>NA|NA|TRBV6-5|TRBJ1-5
CASSSPWAQPQHF
TGTGCCAGCAGTTCCCCTTGGGCCCAGCCCCAGCATTTT
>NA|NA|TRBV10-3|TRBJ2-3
CAISRDIEGADTQYF
TGTGCCATCAGCAGGGACATTGAGGGTGCAGATACGCAGTATTTT
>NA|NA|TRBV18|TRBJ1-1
CASSPAFQAEAFF
TGTGCCAGCTCACCGGCGTTTCAGGCTGAAGCTTTCTTT
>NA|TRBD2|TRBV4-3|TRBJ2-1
CASSQDSAGGGNEQFF
TGCGCCAGCAGCCAAGACTCCGCGGGAGGGGGCAATGAGCAGTTCTTC
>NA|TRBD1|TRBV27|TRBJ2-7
CASSYRGQGAYEQYF
TGTGCCAGCAGTTATAGAGGACAGGGGGCATACGAGCAGTACTTC
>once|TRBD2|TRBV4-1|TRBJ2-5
CASSQLRLAAETQYF
TGCGCCAGCAGCCAACTGAGACTAGCGGCAGAGACCCAGTACTTC
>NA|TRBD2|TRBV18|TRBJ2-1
CASSILAGSPNEQFF
TGTGCCAGCTCAATACTAGCGGGATCTCCGAATGAGCAGTTCTTC
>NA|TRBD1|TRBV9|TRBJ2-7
CASSDGTVTTNEQYF
TGTGCCAGCAGCGACGGGACAGTTACGACTAACGAGCAGTACTTC
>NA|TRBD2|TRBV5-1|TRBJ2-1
CASSLENVGLAGNNEQFF
TGCGCCAGCAGCTTGGAAAACGTGGGACTAGCGGGAAACAATGAGCAGTTCTTC
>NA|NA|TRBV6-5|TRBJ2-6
CASSQEVSGANVLTF
TGTGCCAGCAGTCAAGAGGTCTCTGGGGCCAACGTCCTGACTTTC
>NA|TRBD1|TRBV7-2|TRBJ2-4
CASSSNNRDRVLTKNIQYF
TGTGCCAGCAGCTCCAATAACCGGGACAGGGTTTTGACCAAAAACATTCAGTACTTC
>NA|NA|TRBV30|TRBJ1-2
CAWKPSKDYGYTF
TGTGCCTGGAAACCGTCAAAAGACTATGGCTACACCTTC
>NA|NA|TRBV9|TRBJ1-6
CASGGGSYNSPLHF
TGTGCCAGTGGGGGGGGCTCCTATAATTCACCCCTCCACTTT
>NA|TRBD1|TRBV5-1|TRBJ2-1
CASSPGDRDNNEQFF
TGCGCCAGCAGCCCCGGGGACAGGGACAACAATGAGCAGTTCTTC
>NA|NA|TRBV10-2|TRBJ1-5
CASSEGKGGQPQHF
TGCGCCAGCAGTGAGGGGAAGGGTGGGCAGCCCCAGCATTTT
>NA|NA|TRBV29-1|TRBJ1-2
CSVEVGRLYGYTF
TGCAGCGTTGAAGTAGGCAGGCTCTATGGCTACACCTTC
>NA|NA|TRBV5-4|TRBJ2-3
CASSFWDLGNTQYF
TGTGCCAGCAGCTTTTGGGACCTGGGGAATACGCAGTATTTT
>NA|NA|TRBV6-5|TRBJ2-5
CASSRTFQETQYF
TGTGCCAGCAGTCGGACCTTCCAAGAGACCCAGTACTTC
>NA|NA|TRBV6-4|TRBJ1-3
CARPLGINF
TGTGCCAGACCCTTAGGGATAAACTTT
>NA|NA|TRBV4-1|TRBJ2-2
CASSQPLLAPVANTGELFF
TGCGCCAGCAGCCAACCGCTTCTAGCGCCCGTAGCGAACACCGGGGAGCTGTTTTTT
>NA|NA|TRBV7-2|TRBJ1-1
CASSLAQGVNTEAFF
TGTGCCAGCAGCTTAGCGCAAGGGGTGAACACTGAAGCTTTCTTT
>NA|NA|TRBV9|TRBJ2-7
CASSAGTATYEQYF
TGTGCCAGCAGCGCCGGGACTGCAACCTACGAGCAGTACTTC
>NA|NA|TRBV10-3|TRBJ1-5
CAISESRSQPQHF
TGTGCCATCAGTGAGTCGCGGAGTCAGCCCCAGCATTTT
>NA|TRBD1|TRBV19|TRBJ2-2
CASSWGQGTNTGELFF
TGTGCCAGTAGTTGGGGACAGGGGACGAACACCGGGGAGCTGTTTTTT
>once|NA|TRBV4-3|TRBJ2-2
CASSQLQGTGELFF
TGCGCCAGCAGCCAACTACAGGGAACCGGGGAGCTGTTTTTT
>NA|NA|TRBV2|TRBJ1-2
CASRALGYGYTF
TGTGCCAGCAGGGCCCTAGGCTATGGCTACACCTTC
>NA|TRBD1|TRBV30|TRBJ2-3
CAWSRDRVVADTQYF
TGTGCCTGGAGTAGGGACAGGGTAGTTGCAGATACGCAGTATTTT
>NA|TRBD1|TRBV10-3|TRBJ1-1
CAISSGTGNTEAFF
TGTGCCATCAGTTCCGGGACAGGGAACACTGAAGCTTTCTTT